The rows below give T cell receptor beta chains drawn from one sample of a study of T cell repertoires in cytomegalovirus infection. Each CDR3 protein gets one entry after TCRdb re-called the reads with MiXCR. The sample carries 150,000 to 200,000 distinct CDR3 sequences, 20% to 25% recorded once. These receptors lack a known antigen. The sequenced sample was CD8+ T cells from cultured PBMCs, obtained from culture after CMV antigen stimulation. These receptors all stem from a human donor in good health (CMV status not recorded). Some clones in this sample may be carry-over from other donors' samples. CDR3s include the opening cysteine and the closing phenylalanine or tryptophan. D genes are given only for firm matches. The size entry is marked missing in some rows and otherwise reads once, few, many or a size class.

J gene	D gene	V gene	clone size	CDR3 protein	CDR3 DNA
TRBJ2-7	.	TRBV7-9	.	CASIGAAYEQYF	TGTGCCAGCATAGGAGCAGCCTACGAGCAGTACTTC
TRBJ1-2	.	TRBV4-1	.	CASSSTANYGYTF	TGCGCCAGCAGCTCGACAGCTAACTATGGCTACACCTTC
TRBJ2-2	.	TRBV19	.	CASSGSGDTGELFF	TGTGCCAGTAGTGGATCCGGCGACACCGGGGAGCTGTTTTTT
TRBJ2-7	.	TRBV27	once	CASSIGPYEQYF	TGTGCCAGCAGTATCGGACCCTACGAGCAGTACTTC
TRBJ1-2	.	TRBV10-3	few	CAIWQDPAYTF	TGTGCCATCTGGCAGGATCCGGCCTACACCTTC
TRBJ2-2	.	TRBV7-6	few	CASSLSGSNTGELFF	TGTGCCAGCAGCCTCAGCGGGTCGAACACCGGGGAGCTGTTTTTT
TRBJ2-7	TRBD1	TRBV5-1	few	CASSPKTGGEYEQYF	TGCGCCAGCAGCCCTAAGACAGGGGGCGAGTACGAGCAGTACTTC
TRBJ2-7	.	TRBV7-8	.	CASSLRQGEQYF	TGTGCCAGCAGCTTACGGCAGGGGGAGCAGTACTTC
TRBJ1-5	TRBD1	TRBV7-2	few	CASSLYRDSGRKPQHF	TGTGCCAGCAGCTTATACCGGGACAGTGGACGGAAACCCCAGCATTTT
TRBJ2-1	.	TRBV7-6	few	CASSLTGYSYNEQFF	TGTGCCAGCAGCTTAACAGGATACTCCTACAATGAGCAGTTCTTC
TRBJ1-1	.	TRBV29-1	.	CSAEQGMNTEAFF	TGCAGCGCTGAACAGGGAATGAACACTGAAGCTTTCTTT
TRBJ2-5	.	TRBV10-3	few	CAIALRNPLAAGETQYF	TGTGCCATCGCCTTGAGAAACCCACTAGCAGCAGGAGAGACCCAGTACTTC
TRBJ2-7	TRBD2	TRBV7-9	.	CASSLPTGTSGVSYEQYF	TGTGCCAGCAGCCTTCCGACCGGGACTAGCGGGGTCTCCTACGAGCAGTACTTC
TRBJ2-1	TRBD1	TRBV9	few	CASSVSPNGQGRHEQFF	TGTGCCAGCAGCGTATCCCCGAATGGACAGGGAAGGCATGAGCAGTTCTTC
TRBJ2-3	.	TRBV5-4	.	CASSLTGRGSGTDTQYF	TGTGCCAGCAGCTTGACGGGGCGTGGTTCTGGCACAGATACGCAGTATTTT
TRBJ1-4	.	TRBV6-1	.	CASQPRRWEKLFF	TGTGCCAGCCAGCCCCGTCGTTGGGAAAAACTGTTTTTT
TRBJ2-1	TRBD2	TRBV7-2	.	CASSRGGTYNEQFF	TGTGCCAGCAGCCGGGGGGGGACCTACAATGAGCAGTTCTTC
TRBJ1-2	.	TRBV6-2/TRBV6-3	few	CASFGHLDVNYGYTF	TGTGCCAGCTTTGGACACCTGGATGTCAACTATGGCTACACCTTC
TRBJ1-2	.	TRBV6-2/TRBV6-3	few	CASSYFRTANYGYTF	TGTGCCAGCAGTTACTTCAGGACGGCTAACTATGGCTACACCTTC
TRBJ1-2	.	TRBV7-9	.	CASRGGGGFYGYTF	TGTGCCAGCAGAGGGGGTGGAGGTTTTTATGGCTACACCTTC
TRBJ1-1	TRBD1	TRBV19	.	CATRQGGLRTEAFF	TGTGCCACCCGCCAAGGGGGCTTAAGGACTGAAGCTTTCTTT
TRBJ1-3	.	TRBV7-9	.	CARSLTGNSGNTIYF	TGTGCCAGGAGCCTCACAGGCAACTCTGGAAACACCATATATTTT
TRBJ2-7	.	TRBV2	.	CASRDSPYEQYF	TGTGCCAGCAGGGACAGTCCCTACGAGCAGTACTTC
TRBJ2-7	.	TRBV5-5	few	CASSLAKVSSYEQYF	TGTGCCAGCAGCTTGGCGAAGGTGAGCTCCTACGAGCAGTACTTC
TRBJ1-2	TRBD1	TRBV7-8	few	CASTLGGQGKTF	TGTGCCAGCACCCTAGGGGGCCAGGGCAAAACCTTC
TRBJ1-1	.	TRBV12-3/TRBV12-4	few	CASTFNTEQNTEAFF	TGTGCCAGCACTTTTAATACAGAGCAGAACACTGAAGCTTTCTTT
TRBJ2-2	.	TRBV7-9	.	CASSSMRVLRNTGELFF	TGTGCCAGCAGCTCGATGCGGGTCCTAAGGAACACCGGGGAGCTGTTTTTT